A selection of T cell receptor beta chains follows, all from one sample in a study of blood T cell repertoires in COVID-19. Using immunoSEQ multiplex PCR, the repertoire was profiled, and TCRdb retains in-frame clones only, with some absent. The data hold roughly 50,000 clones, with around nine tenths observed a single time. The sample consisted of peripheral blood. These receptors were collected from a man between 65 and 85 years old with acute or convalescent COVID-19. Each CDR3 is given with its conserved first and last residue. The D gene is left open where the match is weak.

TRBV7-2	TRBD2	TRBJ2-5	TGTGCCAGCAGCCCGACTAGCGTCCCCCAAGAGACCCAGTACTTC	CASSPTSVPQETQYF
TRBV4-1	.	TRBJ1-2	TGCGCCAGCAGCCTACGGGGAGGGGAAGGCTATGGCTACACCTTC	CASSLRGGEGYGYTF
TRBV5-1	TRBD1	TRBJ2-7	TGCGCCAGCAGCCCTACTGGGACAGGGACCGAGCAGTACTTC	CASSPTGTGTEQYF
TRBV2	TRBD1	TRBJ1-1	TGTGCCAGCAGGCGACAGGGAAACACTGAAGCTTTCTTT	CASRRQGNTEAFF
TRBV18	.	TRBJ2-7	TGTGCCAGCTCACCACCGGGTTCAGGGTCGGGCTACGAGCAGTACTTC	CASSPPGSGSGYEQYF
TRBV19	.	TRBJ2-4	TGTGCCAGTAGTATGAAGGGGGGGGCCCAAAACATTCAGTACTTC	CASSMKGGAQNIQYF
TRBV4-1	TRBD1	TRBJ1-1	TGCGCCAGCAGCCAGCTCGGGACAGGGAGTCGCGAAGCTTTCTTT	CASSQLGTGSREAFF
TRBV29-1	.	TRBJ2-5	TGCAGCGTTGCGGGGGTTGGCTACTCCGAGACCCAGTACTTC	CSVAGVGYSETQYF
TRBV5-6	.	TRBJ1-1	TGTGCCAGCACCTTCCTAGGGGGTGAAGCTTTCTTT	CASTFLGGEAFF
TRBV30	TRBD1	TRBJ2-5	TGTGCCTGGAGTGGGATCAGGGGGCGCCAAGAGACCCAGTACTTC	CAWSGIRGRQETQYF
TRBV4-3	TRBD1	TRBJ2-7	TGCGCCAGCAGCCAAGATTTTGGCGGGACAGGGAGGAACGAGCAGTACTTC	CASSQDFGGTGRNEQYF
TRBV7-3	.	TRBJ1-1	TGTGCCAGCAGCTTATACCCTCATCGAGGGAACACTGAAGCTTTCTTT	CASSLYPHRGNTEAFF
TRBV6-2/TRBV6-3	TRBD2	TRBJ2-3	TGTGCCAGCAGTCGGCTAGCGGGGCCACCAGATACGCAGTATTTT	CASSRLAGPPDTQYF
TRBV5-5	.	TRBJ1-2	TGTGCCAGCAGCTTGCTCGGTGCGTATGGCTACACCTTC	CASSLLGAYGYTF